The clone carrying this T cell receptor (beta chain) has just one count. Its antigen remains unknown. The sample belongs to a study of cytomegalovirus exposure and HLA in healthy donors. Study-level points and caveats: The authors enumerated 150 to 200 TCR beta chains as linked to cytomegalovirus. Available immune exposure information covered CMV serostatus only. After further analysis at a later stage, 16,951 TCR beta sequences were associated with HLA alleles at 0.05 false discovery rate. The presence/absence work took it that sequencing depth was about the same across donors.

Germline V gene lookup returns CDR1 LGHNA and CDR2 YNFKEQ. This CDR3 spans 19 amino acids. With V trimmed by 4 bases and J by 0 bases, 9 bases remained unmatched. Use of 60 Vbeta and 13 Jbeta primers characterized the PCR. Only in-frame clones appear in the TCRdb table, and some are missing; sequencing was by immunoSEQ multiplex PCR. The sample has some 160,000 clones; roughly 72% are singletons. The source material was PBMCs. V gene TRBV4-2 combines with J gene TRBJ2-3; 14 bases fit TRBD2. This sequence originates from a man aged 40-49 years in good health and CMV-seronegative. The CDR3 DNA follows: TGTGCCAGCAGCCTGTACCTCGGGACTAGCGGGGGCAGCACAGATACGCAGTATTTT. Protein: CASSLYLGTSGGSTDTQYF.